Listed here are 27 T cell receptor beta chains from one sample, sequenced in a study of blood T cell repertoires in COVID-19. Repertoires were generated with immunoSEQ multiplex PCR, while TCRdb's copy carries only in-frame clones and drops some. The table records tens of thousands of clones, about 90% of them present only once. Sequenced sample: peripheral blood. The source is an older man with acute or convalescent COVID-19.

The chain links TRBV18 to TRBJ2-5, with 8 bases matching TRBD2. Unmatched junction bases numbered 5, after V lost 3 bases and J lost 2 bases. This CDR3 spans 15 amino acids. CDR1 is KGHSH, CDR2 LQKENI, per germline. The CDR3: CASSPRVAGQETQYF. In nucleotides, the CDR3 is TGTGCCAGCTCACCGAGAGTAGCGGGGCAAGAGACCCAGTACTTC.

This chain connects TRBV7-2 to TRBJ2-6, with 10 bases fitting TRBD1. The germline V gene has CDR1 SGHTA and CDR2 FQGNSA. J lost 2 bases, V lost 4 bases, and 2 bases had no gene match. The CDR3 consists of 16 residues. CDR3 protein: CASSSGTGAGANVLTF. The DNA of the CDR3 is TGTGCCAGCAGCTCCGGGACAGGGGCTGGGGCCAACGTCCTGACTTTC.

This chain uses TRBV30 with TRBJ1-1; D is perhaps TRBD1 (5 bases). Trimming cost V 4 bases and J 0 bases, with 12 bases left between them. CDR1 GTSNPN and CDR2 SVGIG come from the germline V gene (reference sequence). The CDR3 runs to 14 residues. CDR3 nucleotide sequence: TGTGCCTGGACTAGACAGACCATGAACACTGAAGCTTTCTTT. Translation gives CAWTRQTMNTEAFF.

V is TRBV7-3 and J is TRBJ2-5; D perhaps matches TRBD1 (5 bases). Germline loops: CDR1 SGHTA, CDR2 FQGTGA. The CDR3 contains 16 residues. With 2 bases removed from V and 0 bases from J, the gap between germline ends came to 13 bases. In nucleotides, the CDR3 is TGTGCCAGCAGCTTATATGGGGCAGGGAACCAAGAGACCCAGTACTTC. Protein product: CASSLYGAGNQETQYF.

The gene calls are TRBV7-2 and TRBJ1-2; 7 bases fit TRBD1. The CDR3 is 14 amino acids. V was clipped by 3 bases and J by 8 bases; unmatched bases: 9. Germline-derived CDR1 and CDR2 are SGHTA and FQGNSA. In nucleotides, the CDR3 is TGTGCCAGCAGCTTCCGGGACAGTCCGGAAGGCTACACCTTC. Its translation is CASSFRDSPEGYTF.

The J gene is TRBJ2-3, the V gene TRBV7-3; D possibly corresponds to TRBD2 (5 bases). Germline V gene sequence: CDR1 SGHTA, CDR2 FQGTGA. V lost 4 bases and J lost 0, with 11 bases in between. The CDR3 sequence is 15 residues long. As DNA, the CDR3 is TGTGCCAGCAGCTCCACTAGTTCTAGCACAGATACGCAGTATTTT. Its translation: CASSSTSSSTDTQYF.

The CDR3 protein is CASSTLGQGSRSYGYTF. Here the CDR3 DNA reads TGTGCCAGTAGTACCCTCGGACAGGGGAGTCGGAGCTATGGCTACACCTTC. This sequence joins TRBV19 and TRBJ1-2; 9 nucleotides agree with TRBD1. V gave up 4 bases and J gave up 4 bases; unmatched junction bases: 13. Looked up from germline, CDR1 is LNHDA and CDR2 is SQIVND (reference sequence). The CDR3 spans 17 residues.

The chain recombines TRBV10-2 with TRBJ1-1, with D perhaps matching TRBD1 (5 bases). Trimming took 0 bases from V and 4 from J, leaving 9 bases between them. There are 14 residues in the CDR3. CDR1 and CDR2 from the germline V gene are WSHSY and SAAADI. The CDR3 nucleotides read TGCGCCAGCAGTGAGTCTGGGGCAGGCACTGAAGCTTTCTTT. Translating gives CASSESGAGTEAFF.

The chain uses TRBV19 and TRBJ2-7; D possibly corresponds to TRBD2 (5 bases). V was clipped by 7 bases and J by 3 bases, with 19 bases between them. The germline V gene encodes CDR1 LNHDA and CDR2 SQIVND (reference sequence). The CDR3 sequence is 15 residues long. CDR3 in DNA: TGTGCCAGTACCGCTGGGAGCTCATCGAACTACGAGCAGTACTTC. Translated, it gives CASTAGSSSNYEQYF.

This chain joins TRBV2 and TRBJ1-3; D is unclear. Per germline, CDR1 SNHLY and CDR2 FYNNEI. The CDR3 totals 14 residues. The V end lost 8 bases, the J end lost 0 bases, and 11 bases lay between the germline ends. This chain's CDR3 is CASAGWSSGNTIYF. CDR3 coding DNA: TGTGCCAGCGCGGGTTGGAGCTCTGGAAACACCATATATTTT.

The CDR3 spells CASSKGGYTYEQYF. Here the CDR3 DNA reads TGTGCCAGTAGTAAAGGGGGATACACCTACGAGCAGTACTTC. The chain links TRBV19 to TRBJ2-7; TRBD1 is a possible D gene (6 bases). The CDR3 is 14 amino acids. The germline V and J ends were trimmed by 4 bases and 2 bases, with 12 bases remaining between them. Germline V gene sequence: CDR1 LNHDA, CDR2 SQIVND (reference sequence).

This clone showed up just once. This sequence joins TRBV24-1 and TRBJ2-3; D is unclear. Germline-derived CDR1 and CDR2 are KGHDR and SFDVKD. The V end lost 7 bases, the J end lost 2 bases, and 9 bases lay between the germline ends. The CDR3 is 13 residues long. DNA for the CDR3: TGTGCCACCAGGTCCAGTCACACAGATACGCAGTATTTT. It specifies CATRSSHTDTQYF.

This chain uses TRBV7-8 with TRBJ2-3; 7 bases fit TRBD2. The CDR3 sequence is 15 residues long. Germline V gives CDR1 SGHVS, CDR2 FQNEAQ. The V and J ends lost 5 bases and 1 base, in that order; junction bases with no gene match: 6. The CDR3 region has the DNA TGTGCCAGCAGCCAAACTAGCGCGGGCACAGATACGCAGTATTTT. Translated: CASSQTSAGTDTQYF.

This clone appeared a few times. CDR3 in DNA: TGCGCCAGCAGTGAGTCGATTTGGGCCGCTGAAGCTTTCTTT. Amino acids: CASSESIWAAEAFF. The chain links TRBV10-1 to TRBJ1-1, with D unclear. CDR1 and CDR2 (germline): WNHNN, SYGVQD (reference sequence). This CDR3 is 14 amino acids long. V was shortened by 0 bases and J by 6 bases, with 11 bases between the two germline ends.

This clone was seen a single time. Here the CDR3 DNA reads TGTGCCAGTAGTATAGTAGCGGGAGCACGGAATGAGCAGTTCTTC. It yields the protein CASSIVAGARNEQFF. This chain uses TRBV19 with TRBJ2-1, with 9 bases lining up with TRBD2. J was trimmed by 7 bases and V by 1 base; bases with no gene match: 5. Germline CDR1 and CDR2: LNHDA and SQIVND (reference sequence). This CDR3 has 15 amino acids.

The rearrangement joins TRBV9 to TRBJ2-3; 11 bases fit TRBD2. V lost 4 bases, J lost 3 bases, and 7 bases stayed unmatched. From germline, CDR1 is SGDLS and CDR2 YYNGEE. The CDR3 consists of 16 residues. The CDR3 DNA sequence: TGTGCCAGCAGCCCTAGGGGGACTAGCGGTACAGATACGCAGTATTTT. Translating it yields CASSPRGTSGTDTQYF.

The chain recombines TRBV7-3 with TRBJ1-1, with D perhaps matching TRBD1 (6 bases). Germline lookup yields CDR1 SGHTA and CDR2 FQGTGA. Trimming stripped 1 base from V and 4 bases from J, with 13 bases between. This CDR3 contains 15 residues. CDR3: CASSLMGQGTTEAFF. The CDR3 bases are TGTGCCAGCAGCTTAATGGGGCAGGGGACCACTGAAGCTTTCTTT. Together with reference TRBV7-3 and TRBJ1-1, the CDR3 gives the full variable domain: GAGVSQTPSNKVTEKGKYVELRCDPISGHTALYWYRQSLGQGPEFLIYFQGTGAADDSGLPNDRFFAVRPEGSVSTLKIQRTERGDSAVYLCASSLMGQGTTEAFFGQGTRLTVV.

This clone was counted a single time. The genes are TRBV19 and TRBJ1-5, with D uncertain. This CDR3 comprises 15 residues. Germline CDR1 and CDR2: LNHDA and SQIVND (reference sequence). The V gene lost 9 bases and the J gene lost 3 bases, with 18 bases spanning the gap. CDR3 sequence reads: CASRFIGLNNQPQHF. The CDR3 DNA sequence: TGTGCCAGCCGTTTTATTGGACTCAACAATCAGCCCCAGCATTTT.

This chain uses TRBV11-2 with TRBJ2-3, with TRBD2 matching over 7 bases. The germline V gene has CDR1 SGHAT and CDR2 FQNNGV. V lost 1 base to trimming and J lost 8 bases; unmatched junction nucleotides: 12. The CDR3 loop spans 16 amino acids. The CDR3 is CASSLGLAWGQATQYF. DNA for the CDR3: TGTGCCAGCAGCTTAGGACTAGCTTGGGGTCAGGCTACGCAGTATTTT.

CDR3 amino acids: CASSYLETQYF. The CDR3 region has the DNA TGTGCCAGCAGTTACCTGGAGACCCAGTACTTC. The chain links TRBV6-5 to TRBJ2-5, with no clear D. CDR3 size: 11 residues. Trimming removed 2 bases at V and 5 bases at J, with 3 bases between. The germline V gene has CDR1 MNHEY and CDR2 SVGAGI.

The rearrangement joins TRBV7-2 to TRBJ2-1; D is unresolved. This CDR3 comprises 12 residues. Trimming left V 7 bases short and J 8 bases short, with 12 bases between. Per germline, CDR1 SGHTA and CDR2 FQGNSA. This CDR3 is CASIETVHEQFF. The CDR3 DNA sequence: TGTGCCAGCATTGAAACGGTACATGAGCAGTTCTTC.

For the CDR3, the DNA is TGTGCCAGCAGCCTTGACAGGGCCCGGGAAAAACTGTTTTTT. It is translated as CASSLDRAREKLFF. The V call is TRBV7-9, the J call TRBJ1-4, with TRBD1 matching 7 bases. Trimming took 5 bases from V and 8 from J; bases not matched to a gene: 8. The germline gives CDR1 SEHNR, CDR2 FQNEAQ (reference sequence). The CDR3 is 14 amino acids.

The gene calls are TRBV21-1 and TRBJ1-5; the table names TRBD1, a call not compared with the DNA. TRBV21-1 is shown as a pseudogene. The CDR3 consists of 15 residues. The CDR3 here is CASIGRGRGNQPQHF. In DNA form, the CDR3 reads TGTGCCAGCATCGGCAGGGGGCGCGGCAATCAGCCCCAGCATTTT.

This clone turned up a few times. The chain carries TRBV19 and TRBJ1-2; D gene uncertain. V lost 5 bases and J lost 8, with 9 bases in between. Looked up from germline, CDR1 is LNHDA and CDR2 is SQIVND (reference sequence). The CDR3 is made up of 11 amino acids. CDR3: CASSRQWGYTF. The CDR3 nucleotides read TGTGCCAGTAGTCGACAATGGGGCTACACCTTC. The variable domain in full, completed from reference TRBV19 and TRBJ1-2, reads DGGITQSPKYLFRKEGQNVTLSCEQNLNHDAMYWYRQDPGQGLRLIYYSQIVNDFQKGDIAEGYSVSREKKESFPLTVTSAQKNPTAFYLCASSRQWGYTFGSGTRLTVV.

The gene calls are TRBV7-3 and TRBJ2-2, with 10 bases identical to TRBD2. After removal of 5 bases from V and 5 bases from J, the junction contained 8 bases not matched to a gene. The V gene's germline CDR1 is SGHTA and CDR2 FQGTGA. This CDR3 has 16 amino acids. The CDR3 spells CASSLSGGTGTGELFF. The CDR3, as DNA: TGTGCCAGCAGCCTTAGCGGGGGGACAGGTACCGGGGAGCTGTTTTTT.

The chain employs TRBV28 and TRBJ1-2; TRBD1 aligns across 11 bases. The CDR3 runs to 14 residues. V was pared by 3 bases and J by 8 bases, with 5 bases of the junction left unmatched. Germline CDR1 and CDR2: MDHEN and SYDVKM. CDR3 in amino acids: CASSLTDRGRGYTF. The DNA of the CDR3 is TGTGCCAGCAGTTTGACGGACAGGGGGCGCGGCTACACCTTC.

The chain recombines TRBV18 with TRBJ2-2; 7 bases are a match to TRBD1. Per germline, CDR1 KGHSH and CDR2 LQKENI. The CDR3 sequence is 15 residues long. The ends lost 3 bases at V and 7 bases at J; junction bases unmatched: 8. This CDR3 reads CASSPNRGVGGELFF. CDR3 nucleotides: TGTGCCAGCTCACCTAACAGGGGAGTCGGCGGGGAGCTGTTTTTT.